This TCR beta chain was sequenced in a study of a mutant IDH1 vaccine in newly diagnosed glioma. Across the study: Patients received vaccination from 4-6 weeks after radiotherapy alone, or with temozolomide cycles.

The table lists this clone with a count of one. As yet, its antigen is unknown. The CDR3 loop spans 15 amino acids. Trimming cost V 6 bases and J 3 bases; bases outside gene matches: 10. In germline, CDR1 is MNHNY, CDR2 SVGAGI (reference sequence). The repertoire was sequenced with immunoSEQ multiplex PCR; TCRdb's copy has only in-frame clones and lacks some. This sample yields tens of thousands of clones, of which roughly 80% are seen a single time; about 3.3% belongs to the top ten. Regarding time point: week 47, end of study. Vaccination used 300 ug of mutant IDH1 20-mer peptide per dose, with topical imiquimod.

Sample: PBMCs, taken from a glioma patient whose treatment included an IDH1 peptide vaccine. This chain uses TRBV6-6 with TRBJ1-1, with 7 bases aligning to TRBD1. This TCR was recovered from a woman aged 45-60 years with glioma. CDR3 in amino acids: CASRETGTDYTEAFF. CDR3 sequence (DNA): TGTGCCAGCAGGGAGACCGGGACAGATTACACTGAAGCTTTCTTT.